This T cell receptor (beta chain) is drawn from a study of shared clonotypes between healthy human individuals. Study results and caveats: Rarefaction exposed incomplete sorted-subset sequencing despite large depth.

Per germline, CDR1 MRHNA and CDR2 SNTAGT. The V end was cut by 3 bases, the J end by 7 bases, with 18 bases between. This CDR3 is built from 15 residues. Naive CD8 isolation took CD45RO-negative cells positively selected for CCR7 and excluded terminally differentiated effector memory CD45RA+ cells. A word on this clone: What it recognizes is unknown.

Repertoires were generated with immunoSEQ multiplex PCR, while TCRdb's copy carries only in-frame clones and drops some. The profile shows about 2 million clones, roughly 94% of them singletons. The chain joins TRBV6-4 to TRBJ1-2; unclear D gene. The specimen sequenced was naive CD8+ T cells sorted from blood. This TCR was recovered from a man younger than 30 in good health. The CDR3 loop is CASSESLGLGSGYTF. The CDR3 coding sequence is TGTGCCAGCAGTGAATCTCTAGGGCTGGGGTCTGGCTACACCTTC.